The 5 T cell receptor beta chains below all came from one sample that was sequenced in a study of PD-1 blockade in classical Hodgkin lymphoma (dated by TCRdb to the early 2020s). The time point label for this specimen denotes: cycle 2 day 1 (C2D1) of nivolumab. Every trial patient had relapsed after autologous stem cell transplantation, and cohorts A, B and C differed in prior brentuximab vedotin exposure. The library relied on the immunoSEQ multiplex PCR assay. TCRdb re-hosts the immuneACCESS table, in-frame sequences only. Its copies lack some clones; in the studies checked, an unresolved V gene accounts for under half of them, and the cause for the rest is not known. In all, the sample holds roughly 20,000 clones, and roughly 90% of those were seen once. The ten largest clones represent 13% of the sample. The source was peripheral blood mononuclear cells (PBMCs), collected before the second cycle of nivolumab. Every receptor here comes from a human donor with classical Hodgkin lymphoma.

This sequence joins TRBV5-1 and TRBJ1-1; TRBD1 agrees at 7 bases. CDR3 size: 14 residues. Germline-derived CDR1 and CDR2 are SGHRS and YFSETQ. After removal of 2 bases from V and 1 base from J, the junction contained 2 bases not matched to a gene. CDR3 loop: CASSLQGRNTEAFF. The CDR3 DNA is TGCGCCAGCAGCTTACAGGGGAGGAACACTGAAGCTTTCTTT.

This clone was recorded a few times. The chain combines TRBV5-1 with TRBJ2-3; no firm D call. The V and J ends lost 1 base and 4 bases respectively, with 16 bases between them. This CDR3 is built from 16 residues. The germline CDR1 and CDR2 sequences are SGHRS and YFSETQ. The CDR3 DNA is TGCGCCAGCAGCTTGCCTAGTGGGCAGGCGGCAGATACGCAGTATTTT. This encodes CASSLPSGQAADTQYF.

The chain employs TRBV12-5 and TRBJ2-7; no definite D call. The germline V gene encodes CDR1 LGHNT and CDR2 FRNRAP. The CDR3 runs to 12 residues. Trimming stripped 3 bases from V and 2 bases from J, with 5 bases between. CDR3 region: CASGFGAYEQYF. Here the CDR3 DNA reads TGTGCTAGTGGTTTTGGAGCCTACGAGCAGTACTTC.

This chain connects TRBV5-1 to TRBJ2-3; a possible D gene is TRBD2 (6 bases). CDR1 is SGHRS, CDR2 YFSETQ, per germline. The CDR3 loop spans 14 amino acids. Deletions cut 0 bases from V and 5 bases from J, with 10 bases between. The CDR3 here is CASSLGGGKDTQYF. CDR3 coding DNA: TGCGCCAGCAGCTTGGGGGGAGGCAAAGATACGCAGTATTTT.

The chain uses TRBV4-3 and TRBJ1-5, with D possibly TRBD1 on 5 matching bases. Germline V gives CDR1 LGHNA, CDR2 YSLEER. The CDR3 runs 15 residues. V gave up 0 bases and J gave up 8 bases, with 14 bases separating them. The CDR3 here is CASSQDAGGIKPQHF. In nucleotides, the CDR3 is TGCGCCAGCAGCCAAGACGCCGGGGGGATCAAGCCCCAGCATTTT.